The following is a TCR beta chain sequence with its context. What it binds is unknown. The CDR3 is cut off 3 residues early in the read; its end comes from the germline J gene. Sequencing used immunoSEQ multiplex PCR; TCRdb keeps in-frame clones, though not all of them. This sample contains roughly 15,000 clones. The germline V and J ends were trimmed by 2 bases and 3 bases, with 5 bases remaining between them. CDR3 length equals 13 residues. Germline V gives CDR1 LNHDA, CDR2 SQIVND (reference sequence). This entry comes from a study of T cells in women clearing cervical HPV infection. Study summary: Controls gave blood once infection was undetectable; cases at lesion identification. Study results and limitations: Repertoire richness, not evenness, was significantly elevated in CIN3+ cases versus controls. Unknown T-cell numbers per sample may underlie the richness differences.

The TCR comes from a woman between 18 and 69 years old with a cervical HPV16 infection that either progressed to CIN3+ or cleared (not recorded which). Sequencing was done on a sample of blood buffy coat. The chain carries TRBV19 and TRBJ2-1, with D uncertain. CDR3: CASSITGYNEQFF. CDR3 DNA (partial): TGTGCCAGTAGTATAACGGGCTACAATGAG.